These T cell receptor beta chains were read from a single sample in a study of CD8 T cells in ankylosing spondylitis. TCRdb passed the 5' RACE reads through MiXCR, listing each CDR3 protein once. Here the sample spans roughly 86,000 distinct CDR3 sequences, approximately 9% being singletons. The material sequenced was blood, either unsorted or a sorted T cell fraction (not recorded which). The receptors were gathered from a male donor with ankylosing spondylitis or in good health (not recorded which). The CDR3 runs from the conserved cysteine through the conserved F or W. D genes are given only for firm matches. Size values are once, few and many counts, or a class for expanded clones, and some rows have none.

clone size	V gene	J gene	D gene	CDR3 protein	CDR3 DNA
few	TRBV7-8	TRBJ2-5	-	CASSWGTYQETQYF	TGTGCCAGCAGCTGGGGGACGTACCAAGAGACCCAGTACTTC
many	TRBV21-1	TRBJ2-5	-	CASSWTEDLMETQYF	TGTGCCAGCAGTTGGACAGAGGACCTTATGGAGACCCAGTACTTC
-	TRBV28	TRBJ1-5	TRBD1	CASEGQSDNQPQHF	TGTGCCAGCGAGGGACAGAGTGACAATCAGCCCCAGCATTTT
many	TRBV28	TRBJ2-7	TRBD1	CASRDRGLSYEQYF	TGTGCCAGCAGAGACAGGGGGTTGTCCTACGAGCAGTACTTC
-	TRBV28	TRBJ2-1	-	CASSKGSWYNEQFF	TGTGCCAGCTCAAAAGGGAGTTGGTACAATGAGCAGTTCTTC
few	TRBV6-2/TRBV6-3	TRBJ2-7	TRBD2	CASRSSGGSYEQYF	TGTGCCAGCAGGTCTAGCGGGGGGTCCTACGAGCAGTACTTC
many	TRBV5-1	TRBJ2-7	TRBD1	CASSLVQGAYEQYF	TGCGCCAGCAGCTTGGTGCAGGGGGCTTACGAGCAGTACTTC
many	TRBV5-1	TRBJ2-7	-	CASSFRDEQYF	TGCGCCAGCAGCTTTCGGGACGAGCAGTACTTC
few	TRBV6-5	TRBJ2-2	-	CASASNRAGELFF	TGTGCCAGCGCCAGCAATCGGGCCGGGGAGCTGTTTTTT
few	TRBV2	TRBJ1-4	-	CASTSPRQNEKLFF	TGTGCCAGCACCTCCCCTAGACAGAATGAAAAACTGTTTTTT
many	TRBV6-5	TRBJ2-3	TRBD2	CASSYSAPSGGLGRSTQYF	TGTGCCAGCAGTTATAGCGCACCTAGCGGGGGCCTTGGGAGAAGTACGCAGTATTTT
many	TRBV21-1	TRBJ2-1	-	CASSKTLGAVNEQFF	TGTGCCAGCAGCAAAACTCTAGGGGCCGTTAATGAGCAGTTCTTC
many	TRBV2	TRBJ2-7	-	CASSGTPSYEQYF	TGTGCCAGCAGCGGGACTCCCTCCTACGAGCAGTACTTC
many	TRBV9	TRBJ2-5	TRBD1	CASSADDRGQETQYF	TGTGCCAGCAGCGCCGACGACAGGGGGCAAGAGACCCAGTACTTC
few	TRBV4-2	TRBJ2-7	-	CASSQDLSVGLPVYEQYF	TGTGCCAGCAGCCAAGATCTGTCGGTGGGACTCCCTGTCTACGAGCAGTACTTC
-	TRBV3-1	TRBJ2-7	TRBD2	CASSPSGGTYEQYF	TGTGCCAGCAGCCCGAGCGGGGGGACCTACGAGCAGTACTTC
many	TRBV28	TRBJ2-3	-	CASSLTAVDTQYF	TGTGCCAGCAGTTTGACCGCCGTAGATACGCAGTATTTT
many	TRBV29-1	TRBJ1-2	-	CSVGGIPYGYTF	TGCAGCGTGGGGGGCATACCCTATGGCTACACCTTC
many	TRBV29-1	TRBJ2-5	-	CSVEPPEIQETQYF	TGCAGCGTTGAACCACCAGAGATCCAAGAGACCCAGTACTTC
many	TRBV18	TRBJ1-1	-	CASSLGWDRNTEAFF	TGTGCCAGCTCATTAGGGTGGGACCGGAACACTGAAGCTTTCTTT
many	TRBV9	TRBJ2-7	TRBD2	CASSPSLAGATYEQYF	TGTGCCAGCAGCCCATCACTAGCGGGGGCCACCTACGAGCAGTACTTC
-	TRBV5-1	TRBJ2-3	TRBD2	CASSPRLRGTTDTQYF	TGCGCCAGCAGCCCCCGCCTGCGGGGGACCACAGATACGCAGTATTTT
-	TRBV6-5	TRBJ1-1	TRBD1	CASSYSTGGTEAFF	TGTGCCAGCAGTTACTCGACAGGGGGCACTGAAGCTTTCTTT
many	TRBV3-1	TRBJ2-1	-	CASSQGRGEQFF	TGTGCCAGCAGCCAAGGCAGGGGCGAGCAGTTCTTC
many	TRBV20-1	TRBJ2-3	-	CSARDPAGDFTDTQYF	TGCAGTGCTAGAGATCCGGCAGGGGACTTCACAGATACGCAGTATTTT
few	TRBV28	TRBJ1-2	-	CASSSGAALNYGYTF	TGTGCCAGCAGCTCTGGGGCGGCTCTTAACTATGGCTACACCTTC
many	TRBV28	TRBJ1-4	-	CASSLYGAPDEKLFF	TGTGCCAGCAGTTTATATGGGGCTCCGGATGAAAAACTGTTTTTT
many	TRBV19	TRBJ2-1	-	CASSTLTKPGYNEQFF	TGTGCCAGTAGTACCTTGACTAAGCCCGGATACAATGAGCAGTTCTTC
many	TRBV5-1	TRBJ1-1	-	CASSPSRTGGNTEAFF	TGCGCCAGCAGCCCCTCCCGGACGGGGGGCAACACTGAAGCTTTCTTT
many	TRBV7-2	TRBJ2-7	TRBD2	CASSFTSGDFYEQYF	TGTGCCAGCAGCTTCACTAGCGGGGACTTCTACGAGCAGTACTTC
-	TRBV7-3	TRBJ2-3	TRBD2	CASSLRAGERLDTDTQYF	TGTGCCAGCAGCTTACGAGCGGGGGAGCGCCTAGACACAGATACGCAGTATTTT
many	TRBV28	TRBJ2-7	-	CASSPTRILYEQYF	TGTGCCAGCAGTCCCACCCGGATCTTGTACGAGCAGTACTTC
few	TRBV7-6	TRBJ2-5	-	CASSPDGGPETQYF	TGTGCTAGCAGCCCTGACGGGGGTCCAGAGACCCAGTACTTC
many	TRBV20-1	TRBJ2-3	-	CSARIGGAADTQYF	TGCAGTGCTAGAATCGGCGGGGCAGCAGATACGCAGTATTTT
many	TRBV6-1	TRBJ1-1	-	CASSEDTRSFISEAFF	TGTGCCAGCAGTGAAGATACTAGGAGCTTTATCTCTGAAGCTTTCTTT
many	TRBV20-1	TRBJ2-5	-	CSARGVAPPRTQYF	TGCAGTGCTAGAGGGGTAGCGCCGCCTAGGACCCAGTACTTC
many	TRBV28	TRBJ2-2	-	CASSLGTGGELFF	TGTGCCAGCAGTTTGGGTACGGGAGGGGAGCTGTTTTTT
many	TRBV9	TRBJ2-5	TRBD2	CASSVGSGGVGETQYF	TGTGCCAGCAGCGTAGGGAGCGGGGGGGTAGGGGAGACCCAGTACTTC
many	TRBV15	TRBJ1-1	-	CATSPPDPSIGAFF	TGTGCCACCAGCCCTCCTGACCCTTCGATCGGAGCTTTCTTT
many	TRBV28	TRBJ1-4	-	CASNTSVRKKLFF	TGTGCCAGCAACACCTCCGTCAGGAAAAAACTGTTTTTT
-	TRBV3-1	TRBJ1-1	-	CASSPMGWATEAFF	TGTGCCAGCAGTCCGATGGGTTGGGCCACTGAAGCTTTCTTT